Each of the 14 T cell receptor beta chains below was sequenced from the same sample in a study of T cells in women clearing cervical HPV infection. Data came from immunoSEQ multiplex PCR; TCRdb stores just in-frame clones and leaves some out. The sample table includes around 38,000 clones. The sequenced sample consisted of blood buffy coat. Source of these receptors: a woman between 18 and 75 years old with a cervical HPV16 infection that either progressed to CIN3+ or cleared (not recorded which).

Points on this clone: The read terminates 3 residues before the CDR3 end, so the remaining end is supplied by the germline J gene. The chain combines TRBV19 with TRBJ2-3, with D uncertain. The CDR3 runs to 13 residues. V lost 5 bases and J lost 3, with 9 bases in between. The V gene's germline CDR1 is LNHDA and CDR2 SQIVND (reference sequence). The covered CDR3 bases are TGTGCCAGTAGTGGCCTAGAGACAGATACG. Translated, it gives CASSGLETDT. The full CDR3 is CASSGLETDTQYF.

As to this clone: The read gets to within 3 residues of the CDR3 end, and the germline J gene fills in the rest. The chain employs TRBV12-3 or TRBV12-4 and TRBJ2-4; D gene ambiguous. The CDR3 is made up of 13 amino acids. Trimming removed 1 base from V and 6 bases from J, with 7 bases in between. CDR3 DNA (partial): TGTGCCAGCAGTTTAGACAGACGAAACATT. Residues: CASSLDRRNI. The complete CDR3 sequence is CASSLDRRNIQYF.

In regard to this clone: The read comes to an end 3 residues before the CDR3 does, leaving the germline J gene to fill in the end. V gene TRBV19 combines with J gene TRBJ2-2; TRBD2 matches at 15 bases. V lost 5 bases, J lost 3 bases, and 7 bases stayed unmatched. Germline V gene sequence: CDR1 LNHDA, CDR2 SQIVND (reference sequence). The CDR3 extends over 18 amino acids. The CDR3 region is CASSAHGTSGGYTGELFF. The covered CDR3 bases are TGTGCCAGTAGTGCCCATGGGACTAGCGGGGGGTACACCGGGGAG.

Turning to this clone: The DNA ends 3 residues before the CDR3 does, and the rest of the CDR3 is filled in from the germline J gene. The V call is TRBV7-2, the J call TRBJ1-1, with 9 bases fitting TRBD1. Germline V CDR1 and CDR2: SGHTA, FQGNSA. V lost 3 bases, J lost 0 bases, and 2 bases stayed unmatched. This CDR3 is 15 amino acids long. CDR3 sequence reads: CASSLGQGMNTEAFF. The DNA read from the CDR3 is TGTGCCAGCAGCTTGGGACAGGGAATGAACACTGAA.

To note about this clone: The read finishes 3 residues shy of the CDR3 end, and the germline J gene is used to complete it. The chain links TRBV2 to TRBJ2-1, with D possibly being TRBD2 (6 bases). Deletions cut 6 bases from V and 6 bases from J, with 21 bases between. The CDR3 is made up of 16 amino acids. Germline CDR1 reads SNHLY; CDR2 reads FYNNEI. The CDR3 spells CASREPGLGGVNEQFF. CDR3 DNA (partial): TGTGCCAGCAGGGAGCCGGGACTCGGCGGGGTCAATGAG.

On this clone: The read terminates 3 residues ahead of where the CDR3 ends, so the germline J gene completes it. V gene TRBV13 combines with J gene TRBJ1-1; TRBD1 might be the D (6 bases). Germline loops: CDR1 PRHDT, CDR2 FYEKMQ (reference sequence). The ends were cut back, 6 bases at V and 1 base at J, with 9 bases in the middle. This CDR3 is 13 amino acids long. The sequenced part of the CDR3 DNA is TGTGCCAGCAGACTACAGGGGAACACTGAA. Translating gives CASRLQGNTE. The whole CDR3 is CASRLQGNTEAFF.

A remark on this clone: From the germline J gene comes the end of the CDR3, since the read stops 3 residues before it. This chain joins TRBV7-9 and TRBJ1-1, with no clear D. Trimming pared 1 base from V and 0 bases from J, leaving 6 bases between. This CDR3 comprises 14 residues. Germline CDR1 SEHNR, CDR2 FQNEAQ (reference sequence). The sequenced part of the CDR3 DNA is TGTGCCAGCAGCTTAGGGCACATGAACACTGAA. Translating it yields CASSLGHMNTE. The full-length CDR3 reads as CASSLGHMNTEAFF.

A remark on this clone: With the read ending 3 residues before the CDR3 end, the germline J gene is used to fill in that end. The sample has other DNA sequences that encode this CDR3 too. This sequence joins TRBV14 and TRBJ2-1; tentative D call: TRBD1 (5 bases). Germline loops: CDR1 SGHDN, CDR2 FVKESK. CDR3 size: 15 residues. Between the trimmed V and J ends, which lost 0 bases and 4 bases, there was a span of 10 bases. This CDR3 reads CASSQEQEIYNEQFF. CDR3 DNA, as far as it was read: TGTGCCAGCAGCCAAGAACAGGAAATATACAATGAG.

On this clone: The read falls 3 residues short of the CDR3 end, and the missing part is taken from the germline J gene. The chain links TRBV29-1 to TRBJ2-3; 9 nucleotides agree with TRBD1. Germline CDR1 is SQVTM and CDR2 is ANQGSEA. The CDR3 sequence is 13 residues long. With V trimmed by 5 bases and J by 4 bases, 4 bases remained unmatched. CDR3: CSVRTGEADTQYF. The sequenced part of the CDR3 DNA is TGCAGCGTTAGGACAGGGGAGGCAGATACG.

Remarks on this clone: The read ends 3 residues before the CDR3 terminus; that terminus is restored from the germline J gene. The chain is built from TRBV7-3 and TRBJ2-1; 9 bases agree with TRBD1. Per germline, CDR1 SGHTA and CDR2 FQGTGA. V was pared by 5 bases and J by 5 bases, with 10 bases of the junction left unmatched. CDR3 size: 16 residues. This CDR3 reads CASSPVGQGLNNEQFF. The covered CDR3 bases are TGTGCCAGCAGCCCAGTAGGACAGGGGCTAAACAATGAG.

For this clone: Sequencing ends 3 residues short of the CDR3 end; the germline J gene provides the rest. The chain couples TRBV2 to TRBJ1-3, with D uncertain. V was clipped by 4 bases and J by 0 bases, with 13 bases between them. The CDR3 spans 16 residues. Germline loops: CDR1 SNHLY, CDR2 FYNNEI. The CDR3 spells CASSGSRGYSGNTIYF. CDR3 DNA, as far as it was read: TGTGCCAGCAGTGGGTCCCGGGGATACTCTGGAAACACC.

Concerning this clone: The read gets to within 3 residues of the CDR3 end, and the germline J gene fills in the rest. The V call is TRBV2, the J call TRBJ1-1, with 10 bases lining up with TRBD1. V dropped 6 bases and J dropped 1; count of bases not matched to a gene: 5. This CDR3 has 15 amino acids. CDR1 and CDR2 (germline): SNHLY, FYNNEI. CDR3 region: CASRDRGTQNTEAFF. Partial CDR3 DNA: TGTGCCAGCAGGGACAGGGGGACACAGAACACTGAA. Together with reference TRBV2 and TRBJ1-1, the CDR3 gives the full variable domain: EPEVTQTPSHQVTQMGQEVILRCVPISNHLYFYWYRQILGQKVEFLVSFYNNEISEKSEIFDDQFSVERPDGSNFTLKIRSTKLEDSAMYFCASRDRGTQNTEAFFGQGTRLTVV.

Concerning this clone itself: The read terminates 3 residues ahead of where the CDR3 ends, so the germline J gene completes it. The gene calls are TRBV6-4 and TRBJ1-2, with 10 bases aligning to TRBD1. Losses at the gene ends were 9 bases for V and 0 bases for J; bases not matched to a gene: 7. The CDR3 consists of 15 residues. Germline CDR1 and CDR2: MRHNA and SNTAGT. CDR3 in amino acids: CARGTGDPSNYGYTF. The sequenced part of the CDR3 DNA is TGTGCCAGGGGGACAGGGGATCCTTCTAACTATGGC.

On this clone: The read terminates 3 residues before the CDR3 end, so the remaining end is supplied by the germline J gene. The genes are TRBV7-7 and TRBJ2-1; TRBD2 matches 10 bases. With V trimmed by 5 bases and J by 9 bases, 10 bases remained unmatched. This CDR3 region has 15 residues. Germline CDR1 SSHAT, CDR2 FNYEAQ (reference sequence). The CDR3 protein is CASSPLAGVEAEQFF. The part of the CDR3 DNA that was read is TGTGCCAGCAGCCCGCTAGCGGGAGTGGAAGCTGAG.